This passage covers 28 T cell receptor beta chains from one sample sequenced in a study of molecular identifiers for immune sequencing clone quantification. From the PCR reads, TCRdb called clonotypes with MiXCR, one entry per CDR3 protein. The table lists a few hundred thousand distinct CDR3 sequences, around 23% of them singletons. The sequenced sample consisted of naive CD8+ T cells from blood, with Jurkat cell RNA spiked in. Subset meaning: FACS-sorted CD8+CD4-CCR7+CD45RA+ naive T cells. The receptor set was obtained from a human donor in good health. Some libraries in this study had Jurkat cell RNA spiked in.

The chain uses TRBV11-1 and TRBJ2-7; D is uncertain. Per the germline V gene, CDR1 is SGHAT and CDR2 is FQDESV (reference sequence). This CDR3 has 13 residues. Trimming shortened V by 2 bases and J by 6 bases, and 11 bases separated the two germline ends. The CDR3 sequence is CASSLIQSGEQYF. As DNA, the CDR3 is TGTGCCAGCAGCTTAATACAATCGGGCGAGCAGTACTTC.

A note on this clonotype: One end of the junction varies from germline; a read error may be responsible. The rearrangement uses TRBV4-1 and TRBJ2-7; 8 nucleotides match TRBD2. Germline CDR1 and CDR2: MGHRA and YSYEKL. The CDR3 extends over 14 amino acids. The CDR3 nucleotides read TGCGCCCGCAGCCCGGGAGGGGGTGCCTACGAGCAGTACTTC. It yields the protein CARSPGGGAYEQYF.

The chain combines TRBV2 with TRBJ2-7; D gene uncertain. V was shortened by 1 base and J by 6 bases, with 13 bases between the two germline ends. The germline V gene has CDR1 SNHLY and CDR2 FYNNEI. The CDR3 consists of 14 residues. CDR3 region: CASSEVASAFEQYF. The CDR3 coding sequence is TGTGCCAGCAGTGAAGTGGCTAGTGCTTTCGAGCAGTACTTC.

The V and J genes are TRBV28 and TRBJ2-3, with 8 bases lining up with TRBD2. Trimming took 5 bases from V and 5 from J; bases not matched to a gene: 15. Per the germline V gene, CDR1 is MDHEN and CDR2 is SYDVKM. This CDR3 has 17 amino acids. CDR3 in DNA: TGTGCCAGCAGTCTCTACCCCAAAGCGGGAGTGGTAGATACGCAGTATTTT. This codes for CASSLYPKAGVVDTQYF.

This clonotype came up a few times. The chain uses TRBV7-2 and TRBJ1-1, with D tentatively TRBD1 (6 bases). Germline CDR1 reads SGHTA; CDR2 reads FQGNSA. This CDR3 region has 14 residues. The ends were cut back, 5 bases at V and 5 bases at J, with 15 bases in the middle. The CDR3 here is CASSMGTGLTEAFF. In DNA, the CDR3 is TGTGCCAGCAGCATGGGAACAGGGCTTACTGAAGCTTTCTTT.

This clonotype has ten or more counts. The rearrangement joins TRBV5-1 to TRBJ1-2; D is uncertain. V was cut by 2 bases and J by 0 bases, with 8 bases left in between. This CDR3 contains 14 residues. CDR1 is SGHRS and CDR2 is YFSETQ in the germline V gene. The CDR3 region is CASSFDIANYGYTF. The CDR3, as DNA: TGCGCCAGCAGCTTCGACATAGCTAACTATGGCTACACCTTC.

Note on this clonotype: A much larger clone sits a single nucleotide away, making a read error possible. The gene calls are TRBV27 and TRBJ2-3; TRBD2 aligns across 7 bases. This CDR3 spans 16 amino acids. Germline CDR1 is MNHEY and CDR2 is SMNVEV (reference sequence). The CDR3 DNA sequence: TGTACCAGCAGTTTAGTAGCGGGTAACGAGGCAGATACGCAGTATTTT. Protein: CTSSLVAGNEADTQYF.

This clonotype was found a few times. The chain joins TRBV6-2 or TRBV6-3 to TRBJ2-3; perhaps D is TRBD1 or TRBD2 (6 bases each). Trimming cost V 4 bases and J 8 bases, with 16 bases left between them. Per germline, CDR1 MNHEY and CDR2 SVGEGT. CDR3 length: 14 residues. CDR3 protein: CASSSRGLSGTQYF. CDR3 nucleotides: TGTGCCAGCAGTTCCAGGGGACTTTCCGGTACGCAGTATTTT.

With regard to this clonotype: A read error may explain this, as a much larger clone is one base away. This chain joins TRBV29-1 and TRBJ2-2, with D unresolved. Germline V CDR1 and CDR2: SQVTM, ANQGSEA. This CDR3 region has 11 residues. The CDR3 reads CSVASTEELFF. The CDR3 DNA is TGCAGCGTTGCGAGCACCGAGGAGCTGTTTTTT.

A note on this clonotype: A read error is possible here, since a much larger clone lies one base away. This CDR3 fails to terminate in the conserved phenylalanine or tryptophan, so it likely reflects a read error. The V gene is TRBV2, the J gene TRBJ1-1; D unclear. CDR3 length: 11 residues. Germline CDR1 reads SNHLY; CDR2 reads FYNNEI. V dropped 5 bases and J dropped 6 bases, with 7 bases sitting between them. This chain's CDR3 is CASSSGPEAFL. The CDR3 bases are TGTGCCAGCAGTTCAGGCCCTGAAGCTTTCTTG.

A single count supports this clonotype. The CDR3 DNA follows: TGCGCCAGCAGCCACTCGGGCCTTGAAGGAAACACCATATATTTT. Its translation is CASSHSGLEGNTIYF. The rearrangement links TRBV4-1 to TRBJ1-3; D not resolved. Looked up from germline, CDR1 is MGHRA and CDR2 is YSYEKL. CDR3 length: 15 amino acids. V gave up 3 bases and J gave up 4 bases, with 13 bases separating them.

A remark on this clonotype: Possible read error: a much larger clone is one base away. V gene TRBV4-3 combines with J gene TRBJ1-4, with D hard to call. This CDR3 has 16 amino acids. Germline V gene sequence: CDR1 LGHNA, CDR2 YSLEER. The CDR3 DNA reads TGCGCCAGCAGCCAAACCCACAGATTAACTAATAAAAAACTGTTTTTT. Translation gives CASSQTHRLTNKKLFF.

Comment on this clonotype: This clone may be a read error of a much larger clone one base away. The chain has TRBV30 and TRBJ2-7, with TRBD1 as a possible D gene (6 bases). Germline CDR1 and CDR2: GTSNPN and SVGIG (reference sequence). V shed 3 bases and J shed 4 bases, with 7 bases lying between them. There are 11 residues in the CDR3. The CDR3 here is CAWRQGYEQYF. CDR3 DNA: TGTGCCTGGAGGCAGGGGTACGAGCAGTACTTC.

CDR3: CAISEGYGAKSYEQYF. The CDR3 DNA is TGTGCCATCAGTGAGGGTTACGGGGCGAAGTCCTACGAGCAGTACTTC. The V gene is TRBV10-3, the J gene TRBJ2-7; perhaps D is TRBD1 or TRBD2 (5 bases each). The CDR3 spans 16 residues. The germline V and J ends were trimmed by 2 bases and 1 base, with 15 bases remaining between them. The germline CDR1 and CDR2 sequences are ENHRY and SYGVKD.

The rearrangement joins TRBV12-5 to TRBJ2-5; D unclear. CDR1 LGHNT and CDR2 FRNRAP come from the germline V gene. CDR3 length equals 14 residues. The V end lost 6 bases, the J end lost 4 bases, and 15 bases lay between the germline ends. CDR3 nucleotides: TGTGCTAGTGGCAACGGGCCATTATCAGAGACCCAGTACTTC. It translates to CASGNGPLSETQYF.

In this sample, this clonotype turned up a few times. The chain links TRBV27 to TRBJ2-5; D is undetermined. Looked up from germline, CDR1 is MNHEY and CDR2 is SMNVEV (reference sequence). Trimming took off 0 bases at V and 5 bases at J, with 13 bases between the two ends. The CDR3 sequence is 15 residues long. CDR3 bases: TGTGCCAGCAGTTTATCCGCACGACCATTGGAGACCCAGTACTTC. Translated: CASSLSARPLETQYF.

The table lists this clonotype with a few counts. The rearrangement links TRBV4-3 to TRBJ2-7; D might be TRBD1 (6 bases). CDR3 length equals 14 residues. CDR1 and CDR2 (germline): LGHNA, YSLEER. Trimming pared 0 bases from V and 7 bases from J, leaving 13 bases between. Here the CDR3 reads CASSQDPGAREQYF. In DNA, the CDR3 is TGCGCCAGCAGCCAAGACCCAGGGGCGAGAGAGCAGTACTTC.

The chain links TRBV4-1 to TRBJ2-1; TRBD2 matches 14 bases. Germline CDR1 reads MGHRA; CDR2 reads YSYEKL. There are 15 residues in the CDR3. After removal of 4 bases from V and 7 bases from J, the junction contained 3 bases not matched to a gene. The CDR3 protein is CASSRLAGGGNEQFF. For the CDR3, the DNA is TGCGCCAGCAGCCGACTAGCGGGAGGGGGGAATGAGCAGTTCTTC.

In its sample, this clonotype was seen many times. The chain combines TRBV7-2 with TRBJ2-1; maybe TRBD2 (5 bases). CDR1 is SGHTA and CDR2 is FQGNSA in the germline V gene. This CDR3 spans 13 amino acids. Between the trimmed V and J ends, which lost 4 bases and 6 bases, there was a span of 10 bases. The CDR3 here is CASSSGLANEQFF. CDR3 coding DNA: TGTGCCAGCAGCTCTGGCCTAGCCAATGAGCAGTTCTTC. Full variable domain (missing parts from reference TRBV7-2 and TRBJ2-1): GAGVSQSPSNKVTEKGKDVELRCDPISGHTALYWYRQSLGQGLEFLIYFQGNSAPDKSGLPSDRFSAERTGGSVSTLTIQRTQQEDSAVYLCASSSGLANEQFFGPGTRLTVL.

The CDR3 DNA sequence: TGCAGCGTTGAAGAGGGGGGGCCTGAAGCTTTCTTT. Translated, it gives CSVEEGGPEAFF. This chain joins TRBV29-1 and TRBJ1-1; TRBD1 might be the D (6 bases). The CDR3 extends over 12 amino acids. V lost 0 bases to trimming and J lost 6 bases, with 8 bases between them. Germline loops: CDR1 SQVTM, CDR2 ANQGSEA.

Regarding this clonotype: This may arise from a read error, as a much more abundant clone is one base away. The chain is built from TRBV6-5 and TRBJ2-3; unclear D gene. The germline gives CDR1 MNHEY, CDR2 SVGAGI. The CDR3 is made up of 11 amino acids. For the CDR3, the DNA is TGTGACAGCAGAATAGCAGATACGCAGTATTTT. It translates to CDSRIADTQYF.

To note about this clonotype: A read error is possible here, since a much larger clone lies one base away. This sequence joins TRBV4-1 and TRBJ1-2, with 7 bases identical to TRBD1. Germline V gene data show CDR1 as MGHRA and CDR2 as YSYEKL. Trimming took 5 bases from V and 3 from J; bases not matched to a gene: 6. This CDR3 has 14 amino acids. DNA for the CDR3: TGCGCCAGCAGCAAAGGGGGCGTCTACTATGGCTACACCTTC. Translated, it gives CASSKGGVYYGYTF.

Details on this clonotype: This may arise from a read error, as a much more abundant clone is one base away. This sequence joins TRBV5-1 and TRBJ1-2, with D possibly being TRBD1 (6 bases). Germline CDR1 is SGHRS and CDR2 is YFSETQ. This CDR3 region has 18 residues. V lost 3 bases and J 5 bases, leaving 26 bases between the germline ends. This CDR3 is CASSSAATGAPVNYGYTF. CDR3 nucleotide sequence: TGCGCCAGCAGCTCGGCAGCTACGGGGGCACCCGTGAATTATGGCTACACCTTC.

The table lists this clonotype with a few counts. CDR3 sequence reads: CASSVRREVSGANVLTF. Here the CDR3 DNA reads TGTGCCAGCAGCGTACGGCGGGAGGTGTCAGGGGCCAACGTCCTGACTTTC. The J gene is TRBJ2-6, the V gene TRBV9; 8 positions match TRBD2. Germline V gene sequence: CDR1 SGDLS, CDR2 YYNGEE. The CDR3 is 17 residues long. V dropped 1 base and J dropped 4; count of bases not matched to a gene: 7.

Details on this clonotype: The CDR3 ends on some other residue instead of the conserved phenylalanine or tryptophan, so this is likely a read error. The chain joins TRBV19 to TRBJ2-7; tentative D call: TRBD1 (6 bases). Germline assignment: CDR1 LNHDA and CDR2 SQIVND (reference sequence). This CDR3 contains 14 residues. The V and J ends lost 4 bases and 1 base respectively, with 11 bases between them. CDR3 DNA: TGTGCCAGTAGTACCCCGGACAGTTCCTACGAGCAGTACCTC. Residues: CASSTPDSSYEQYL.

The CDR3 DNA is TGTGCCAGCAGCTCTGGCGGGCCCGGGGAGCTGTTTTTT. Translated, it gives CASSSGGPGELFF. This sequence joins TRBV7-9 and TRBJ2-2; tentative D call: TRBD2 (5 bases). CDR3 length equals 13 residues. The germline V and J ends were trimmed by 4 bases and 6 bases, with 9 bases remaining between them. Germline V gene data show CDR1 as SEHNR and CDR2 as FQNEAQ (reference sequence). Full variable domain (rest looked up from reference TRBV7-9 and TRBJ2-2): DTGVSQNPRHKITKRGQNVTFRCDPISEHNRLYWYRQTLGQGPEFLTYFQNEAQLEKSRLLSDRFSAERPKGSFSTLEIQRTEQGDSAMYLCASSSGGPGELFFGEGSRLTVL.

The genes are TRBV6-5 and TRBJ2-7; 10 bases fit TRBD1. Trimming took 5 bases from V and 4 from J; bases not matched to a gene: 8. CDR3 size: 15 residues. Germline CDR1 MNHEY, CDR2 SVGAGI. The CDR3 DNA reads as TGTGCCAGCAGTCTCATGGACAGGGGGTCTTACGAGCAGTACTTC. Its translation: CASSLMDRGSYEQYF.

The chain combines TRBV7-9 with TRBJ2-2; 7 positions match TRBD1. V was pared by 1 base and J by 4 bases, with 15 bases of the junction left unmatched. The length of the CDR3 is 19 residues. In germline, CDR1 is SEHNR, CDR2 FQNEAQ (reference sequence). This CDR3 is CASSLVPGQAPWGTGELFF. CDR3 coding DNA: TGTGCCAGCAGCTTAGTACCAGGACAGGCCCCGTGGGGCACCGGGGAGCTGTTTTTT.